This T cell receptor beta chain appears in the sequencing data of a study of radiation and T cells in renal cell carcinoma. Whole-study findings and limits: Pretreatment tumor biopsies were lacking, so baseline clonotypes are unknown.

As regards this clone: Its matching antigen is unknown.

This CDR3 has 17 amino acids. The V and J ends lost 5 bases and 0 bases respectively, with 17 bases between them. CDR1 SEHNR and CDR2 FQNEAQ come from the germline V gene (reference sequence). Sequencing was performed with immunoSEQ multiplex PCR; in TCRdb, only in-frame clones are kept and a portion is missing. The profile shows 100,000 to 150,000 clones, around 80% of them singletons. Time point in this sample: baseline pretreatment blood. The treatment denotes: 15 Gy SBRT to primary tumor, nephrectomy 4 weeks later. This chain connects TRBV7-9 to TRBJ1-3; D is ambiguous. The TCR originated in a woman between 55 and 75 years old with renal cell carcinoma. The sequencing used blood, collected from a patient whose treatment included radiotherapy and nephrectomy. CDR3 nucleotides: TGTGCCAGCAGCCGTATCCCGACGACACTCTCTGGAAACACCATATATTTT. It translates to CASSRIPTTLSGNTIYF. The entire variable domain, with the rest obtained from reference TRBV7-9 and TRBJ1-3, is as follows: DTGVSQNPRHKITKRGQNVTFRCDPISEHNRLYWYRQTLGQGPEFLTYFQNEAQLEKSRLLSDRFSAERPKGSFSTLEIQRTEQGDSAMYLCASSRIPTTLSGNTIYFGEGSWLTVV.